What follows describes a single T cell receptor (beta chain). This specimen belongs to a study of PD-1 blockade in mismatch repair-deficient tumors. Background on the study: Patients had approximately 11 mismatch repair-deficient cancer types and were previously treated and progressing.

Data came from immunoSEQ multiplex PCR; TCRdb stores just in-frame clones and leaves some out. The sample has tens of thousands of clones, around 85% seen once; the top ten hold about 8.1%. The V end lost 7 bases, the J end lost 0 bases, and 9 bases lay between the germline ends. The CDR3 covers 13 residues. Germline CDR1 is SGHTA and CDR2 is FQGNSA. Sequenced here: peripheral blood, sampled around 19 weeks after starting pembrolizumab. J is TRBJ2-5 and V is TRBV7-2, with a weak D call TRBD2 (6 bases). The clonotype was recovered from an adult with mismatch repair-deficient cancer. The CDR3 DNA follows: TGTGCCAGCAAGGCGGGGTACCAAGAGACCCAGTACTTC. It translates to CASKAGYQETQYF.